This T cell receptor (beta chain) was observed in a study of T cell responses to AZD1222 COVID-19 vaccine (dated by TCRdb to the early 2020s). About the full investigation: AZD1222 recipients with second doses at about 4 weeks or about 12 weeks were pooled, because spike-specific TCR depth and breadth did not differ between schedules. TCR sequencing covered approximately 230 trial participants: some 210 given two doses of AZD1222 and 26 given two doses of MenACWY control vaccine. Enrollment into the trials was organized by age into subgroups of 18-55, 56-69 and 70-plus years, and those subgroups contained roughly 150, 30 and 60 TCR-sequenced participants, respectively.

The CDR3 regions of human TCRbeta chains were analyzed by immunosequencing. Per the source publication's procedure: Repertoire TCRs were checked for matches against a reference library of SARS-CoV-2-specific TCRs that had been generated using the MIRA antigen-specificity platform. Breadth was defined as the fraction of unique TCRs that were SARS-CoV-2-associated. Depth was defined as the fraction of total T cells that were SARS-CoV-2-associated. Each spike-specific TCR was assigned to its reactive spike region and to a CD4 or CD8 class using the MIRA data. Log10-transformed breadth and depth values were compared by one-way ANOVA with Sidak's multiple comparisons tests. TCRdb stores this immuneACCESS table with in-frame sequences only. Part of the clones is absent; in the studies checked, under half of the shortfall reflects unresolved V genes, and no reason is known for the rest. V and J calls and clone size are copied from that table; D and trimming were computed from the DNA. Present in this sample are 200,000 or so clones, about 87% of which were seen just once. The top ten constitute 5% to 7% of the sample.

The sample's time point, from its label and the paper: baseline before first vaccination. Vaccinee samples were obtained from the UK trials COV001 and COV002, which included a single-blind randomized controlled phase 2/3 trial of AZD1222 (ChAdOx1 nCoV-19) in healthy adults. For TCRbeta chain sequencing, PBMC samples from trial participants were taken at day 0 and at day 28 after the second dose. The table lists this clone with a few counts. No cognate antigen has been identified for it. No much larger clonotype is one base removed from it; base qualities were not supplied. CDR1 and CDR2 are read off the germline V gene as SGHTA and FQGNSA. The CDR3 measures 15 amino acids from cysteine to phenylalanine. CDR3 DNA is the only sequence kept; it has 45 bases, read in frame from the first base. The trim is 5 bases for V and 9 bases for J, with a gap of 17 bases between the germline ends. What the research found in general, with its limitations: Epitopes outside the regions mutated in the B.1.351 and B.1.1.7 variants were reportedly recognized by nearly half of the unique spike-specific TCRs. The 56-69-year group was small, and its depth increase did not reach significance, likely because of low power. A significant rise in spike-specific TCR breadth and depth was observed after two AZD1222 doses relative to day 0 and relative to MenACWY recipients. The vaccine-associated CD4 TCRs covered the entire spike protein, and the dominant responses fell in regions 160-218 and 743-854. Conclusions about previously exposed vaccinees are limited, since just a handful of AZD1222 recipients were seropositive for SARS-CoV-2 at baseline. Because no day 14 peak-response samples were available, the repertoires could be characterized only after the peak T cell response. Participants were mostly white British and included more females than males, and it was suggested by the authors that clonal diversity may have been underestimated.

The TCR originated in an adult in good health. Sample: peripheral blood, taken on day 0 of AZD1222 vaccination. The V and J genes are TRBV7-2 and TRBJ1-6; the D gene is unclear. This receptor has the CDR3 CASSRLTSSSSPLHF. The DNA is TGTGCCAGCAGCCGTCTCACCTCTTCGTCTTCACCCCTCCACTTT.